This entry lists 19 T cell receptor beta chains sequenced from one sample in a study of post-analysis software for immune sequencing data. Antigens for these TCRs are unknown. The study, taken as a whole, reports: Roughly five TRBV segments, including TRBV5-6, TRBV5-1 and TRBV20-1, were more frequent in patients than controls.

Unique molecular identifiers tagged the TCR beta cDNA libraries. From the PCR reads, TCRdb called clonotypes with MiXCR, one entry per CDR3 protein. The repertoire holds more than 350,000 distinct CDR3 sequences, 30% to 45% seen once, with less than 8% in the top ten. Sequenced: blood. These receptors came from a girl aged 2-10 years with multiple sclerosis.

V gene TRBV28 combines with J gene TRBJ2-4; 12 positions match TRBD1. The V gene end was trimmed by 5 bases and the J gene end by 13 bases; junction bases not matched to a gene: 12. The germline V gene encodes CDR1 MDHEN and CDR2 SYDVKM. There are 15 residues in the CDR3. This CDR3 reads CASSPTGQGAGEQYF. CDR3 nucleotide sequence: TGTGCCAGCAGTCCGACGGGACAGGGGGCGGGTGAGCAGTACTTC.

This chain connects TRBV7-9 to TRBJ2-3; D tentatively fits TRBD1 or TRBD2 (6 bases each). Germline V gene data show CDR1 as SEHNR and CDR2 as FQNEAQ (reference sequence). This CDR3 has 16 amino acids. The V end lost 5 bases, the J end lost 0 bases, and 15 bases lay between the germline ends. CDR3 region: CASSPRGGGSTDTQYF. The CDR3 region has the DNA TGTGCCAGCAGCCCACGCGGAGGGGGGAGCACAGATACGCAGTATTTT. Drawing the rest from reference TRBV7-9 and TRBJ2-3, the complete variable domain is DTGVSQNPRHKITKRGQNVTFRCDPISEHNRLYWYRQTLGQGPEFLTYFQNEAQLEKSRLLSDRFSAERPKGSFSTLEIQRTEQGDSAMYLCASSPRGGGSTDTQYFGPGTRLTVL.

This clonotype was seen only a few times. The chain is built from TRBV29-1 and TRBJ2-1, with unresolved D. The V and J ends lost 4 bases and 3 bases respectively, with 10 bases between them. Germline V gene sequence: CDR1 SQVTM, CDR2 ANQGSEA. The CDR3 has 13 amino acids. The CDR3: CSVAVTLYNEQFF. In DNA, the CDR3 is TGCAGCGTTGCGGTGACCCTCTACAATGAGCAGTTCTTC.

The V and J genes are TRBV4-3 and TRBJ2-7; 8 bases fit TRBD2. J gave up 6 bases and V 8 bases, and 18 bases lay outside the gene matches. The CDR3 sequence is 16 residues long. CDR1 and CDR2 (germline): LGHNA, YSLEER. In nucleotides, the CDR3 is TGCGCCAGCGCCACCACGAGCGGGAGTACGATAAGCGAGCAGTACTTC. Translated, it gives CASATTSGSTISEQYF.

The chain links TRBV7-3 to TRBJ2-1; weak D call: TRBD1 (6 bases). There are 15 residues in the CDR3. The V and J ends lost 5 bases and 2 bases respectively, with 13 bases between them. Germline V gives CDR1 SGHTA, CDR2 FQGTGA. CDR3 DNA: TGTGCCAGCAGCCGGGTCGAGGGGGCCTACAATGAGCAGTTCTTC. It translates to CASSRVEGAYNEQFF.

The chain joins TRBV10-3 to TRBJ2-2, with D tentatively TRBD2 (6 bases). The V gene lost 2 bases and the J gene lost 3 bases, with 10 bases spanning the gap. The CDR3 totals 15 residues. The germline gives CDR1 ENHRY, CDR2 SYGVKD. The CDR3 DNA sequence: TGTGCCATCAGTGAGAATGGAGGGGACACCGGGGAGCTGTTTTTT. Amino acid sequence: CAISENGGDTGELFF.

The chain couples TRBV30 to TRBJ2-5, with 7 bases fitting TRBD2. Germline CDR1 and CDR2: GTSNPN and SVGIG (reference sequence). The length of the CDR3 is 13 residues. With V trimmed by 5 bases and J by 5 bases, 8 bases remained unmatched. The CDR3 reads CAWATTSAETQYF. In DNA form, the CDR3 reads TGTGCCTGGGCCACTACTAGCGCTGAGACCCAGTACTTC.

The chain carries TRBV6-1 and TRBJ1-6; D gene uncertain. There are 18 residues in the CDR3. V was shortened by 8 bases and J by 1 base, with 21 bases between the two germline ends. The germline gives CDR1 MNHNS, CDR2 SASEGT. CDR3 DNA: TGTGCCAGCGGGGTTCATGTAGCAGCTACTTCCTATAATTCACCCCTCCACTTT. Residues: CASGVHVAATSYNSPLHF.

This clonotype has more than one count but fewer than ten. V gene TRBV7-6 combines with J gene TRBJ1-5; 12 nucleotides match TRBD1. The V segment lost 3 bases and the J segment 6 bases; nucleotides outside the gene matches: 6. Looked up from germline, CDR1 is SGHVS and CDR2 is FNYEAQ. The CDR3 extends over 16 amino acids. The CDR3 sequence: CASSFGTGGIGQPQHF. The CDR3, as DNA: TGTGCCAGCAGCTTCGGGACAGGGGGCATTGGTCAGCCCCAGCATTTT. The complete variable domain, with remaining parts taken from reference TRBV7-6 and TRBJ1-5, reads GAGVSQSPRYKVTKRGQDVALRCDPISGHVSLYWYRQALGQGPEFLTYFNYEAQQDKSGLPNDRFSAERPEGSISTLTIQRTEQRDSAMYRCASSFGTGGIGQPQHFGDGTRLSIL.

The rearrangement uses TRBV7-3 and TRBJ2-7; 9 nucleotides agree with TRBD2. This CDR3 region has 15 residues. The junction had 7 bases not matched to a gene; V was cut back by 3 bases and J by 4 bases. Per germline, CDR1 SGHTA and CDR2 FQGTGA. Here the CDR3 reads CASSLASGELYEQYF. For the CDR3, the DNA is TGTGCCAGCAGCTTGGCTAGCGGGGAGCTATACGAGCAGTACTTC.

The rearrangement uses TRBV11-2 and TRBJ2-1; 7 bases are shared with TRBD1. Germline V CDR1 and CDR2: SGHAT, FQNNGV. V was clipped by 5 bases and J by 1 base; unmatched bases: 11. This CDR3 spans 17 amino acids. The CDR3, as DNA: TGTGCCAGCAGCCGATGGGCAACGGGACAGTCCTACAATGAGCAGTTCTTC. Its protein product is CASSRWATGQSYNEQFF.

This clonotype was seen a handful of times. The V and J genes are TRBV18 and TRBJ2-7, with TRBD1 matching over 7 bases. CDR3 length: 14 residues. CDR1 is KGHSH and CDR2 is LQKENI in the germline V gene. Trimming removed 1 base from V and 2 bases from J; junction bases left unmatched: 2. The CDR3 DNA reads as TGTGCCAGCTCACCACGTAGGGGGCCCTACGAGCAGTACTTC. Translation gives CASSPRRGPYEQYF.

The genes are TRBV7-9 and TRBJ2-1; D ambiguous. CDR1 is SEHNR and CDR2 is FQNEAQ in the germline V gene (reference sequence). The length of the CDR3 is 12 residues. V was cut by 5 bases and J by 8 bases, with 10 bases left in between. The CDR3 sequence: CASSKVAHEQFF. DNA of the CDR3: TGTGCCAGCAGCAAGGTGGCGCATGAGCAGTTCTTC.

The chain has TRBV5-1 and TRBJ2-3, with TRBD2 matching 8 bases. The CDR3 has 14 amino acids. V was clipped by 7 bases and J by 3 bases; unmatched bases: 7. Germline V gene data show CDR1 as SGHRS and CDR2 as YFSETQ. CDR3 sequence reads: CASSSGSRTDTQYF. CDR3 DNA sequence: TGCGCCAGCTCGAGCGGGAGTAGAACAGATACGCAGTATTTT.

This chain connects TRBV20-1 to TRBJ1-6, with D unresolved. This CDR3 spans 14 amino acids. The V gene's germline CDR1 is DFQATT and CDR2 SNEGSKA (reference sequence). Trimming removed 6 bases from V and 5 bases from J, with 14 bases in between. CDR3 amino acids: CSAQHMLHNSPLHF. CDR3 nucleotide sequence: TGCAGTGCACAGCACATGCTACATAATTCACCCCTCCACTTT.

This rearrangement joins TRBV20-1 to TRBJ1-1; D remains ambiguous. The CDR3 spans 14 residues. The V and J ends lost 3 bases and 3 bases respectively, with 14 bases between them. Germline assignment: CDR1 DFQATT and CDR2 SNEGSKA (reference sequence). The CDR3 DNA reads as TGCAGTGCTAGGGCTTTAGCTGGGGACACTGAAGCTTTCTTT. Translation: CSARALAGDTEAFF.

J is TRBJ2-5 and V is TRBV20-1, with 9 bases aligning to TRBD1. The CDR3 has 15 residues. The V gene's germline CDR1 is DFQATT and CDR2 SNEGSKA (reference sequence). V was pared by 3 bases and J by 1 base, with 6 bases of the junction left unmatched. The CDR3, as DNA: TGCAGTGCTAGTGGCTCACAGGGGGCCCAAGAGACCCAGTACTTC. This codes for CSASGSQGAQETQYF.

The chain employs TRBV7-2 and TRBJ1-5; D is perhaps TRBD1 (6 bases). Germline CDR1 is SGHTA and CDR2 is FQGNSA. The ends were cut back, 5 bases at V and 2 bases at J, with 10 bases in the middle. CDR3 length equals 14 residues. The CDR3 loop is CASSHPGGNQPQHF. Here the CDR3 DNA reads TGTGCCAGCAGCCACCCAGGGGGCAATCAGCCCCAGCATTTT.

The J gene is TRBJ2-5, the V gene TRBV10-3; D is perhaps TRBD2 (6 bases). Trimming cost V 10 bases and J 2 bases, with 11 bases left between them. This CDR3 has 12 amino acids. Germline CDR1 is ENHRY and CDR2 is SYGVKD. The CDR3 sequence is CATKGGQETQYF. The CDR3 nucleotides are TGTGCCACCAAGGGAGGTCAAGAGACCCAGTACTTC.